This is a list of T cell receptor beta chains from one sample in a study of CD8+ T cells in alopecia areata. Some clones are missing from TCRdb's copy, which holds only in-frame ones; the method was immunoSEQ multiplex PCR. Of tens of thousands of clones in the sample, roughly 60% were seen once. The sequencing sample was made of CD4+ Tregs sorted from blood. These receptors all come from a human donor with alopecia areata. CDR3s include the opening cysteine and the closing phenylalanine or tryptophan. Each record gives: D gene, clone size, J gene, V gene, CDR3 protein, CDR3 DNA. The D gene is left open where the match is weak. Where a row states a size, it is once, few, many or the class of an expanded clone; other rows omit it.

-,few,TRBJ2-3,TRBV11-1,CASSLWPTDTQYF,TGTGCCAGCAGCCTTTGGCCCACAGATACGCAGTATTTT
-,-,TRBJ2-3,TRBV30,CAWSQNTDTQYF,TGTGCCTGGTCACAAAACACAGATACGCAGTATTTT
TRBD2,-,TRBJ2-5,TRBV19,CASSVQAGGTKTQYF,TGTGCCAGTAGTGTGCAAGCGGGGGGTACGAAGACCCAGTACTTC
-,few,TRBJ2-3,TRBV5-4,CASSYYSGGRTDTQYF,TGTGCCAGCAGCTATTACTCAGGGGGGAGGACAGATACGCAGTATTTT
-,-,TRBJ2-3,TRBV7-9,CASSLGAPSEGDTQYF,TGTGCCAGCAGCTTAGGAGCTCCTAGCGAGGGAGATACGCAGTATTTT
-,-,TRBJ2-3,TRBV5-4,CASSSMTRSTDTQYF,TGTGCCAGCAGCTCCATGACTAGATCCACAGATACGCAGTATTTT
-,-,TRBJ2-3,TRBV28,CASSPHRVHTQYF,TGTGCCAGCAGTCCGCACAGGGTTCATACGCAGTATTTT
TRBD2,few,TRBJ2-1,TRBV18,CASSPIAGSSYNEQFF,TGTGCCAGCTCACCAATAGCGGGGAGCTCCTACAATGAGCAGTTCTTC
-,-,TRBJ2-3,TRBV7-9,CASSLVGTASTDTQYF,TGTGCCAGCAGCTTAGTGGGGACGGCTAGCACAGATACGCAGTATTTT
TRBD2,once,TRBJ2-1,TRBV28,CASRLTSGIANEQFF,TGTGCCAGCAGGTTAACTAGCGGGATCGCCAATGAGCAGTTCTTC
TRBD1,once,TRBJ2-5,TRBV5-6,CASSPLRAGGLVETQYF,TGTGCCAGCAGCCCCTTGCGGGCAGGGGGTTTAGTAGAGACCCAGTACTTC
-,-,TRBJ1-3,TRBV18,CASSPPNYIRESGNTIYF,TGTGCCAGCTCACCACCAAACTATATCAGGGAATCTGGAAACACCATATATTTT
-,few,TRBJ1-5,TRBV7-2,CASSLRGLGSNQPQHF,TGTGCCAGCAGCTTAAGGGGCTTAGGAAGCAATCAGCCCCAGCATTTT
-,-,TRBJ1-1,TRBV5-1,CASSSGATGNTEAFF,TGCGCCAGCAGCTCGGGGGCCACGGGGAACACTGAAGCTTTCTTT
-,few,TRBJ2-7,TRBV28,CASSFPTFREQYF,TGTGCCAGCAGTTTCCCTACCTTTCGAGAGCAGTACTTC
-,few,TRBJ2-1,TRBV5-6,CASSRLALDYNEQFF,TGTGCCAGCAGCCGCCTAGCTCTCGACTACAATGAGCAGTTCTTC
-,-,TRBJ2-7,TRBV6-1,CASGSTRDTNF,TGTGCCAGCGGGTCTACCCGGGACACCAACTTC
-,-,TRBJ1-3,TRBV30,CAWGGILSGNTIYF,TGTGCCTGGGGCGGAATCCTCTCTGGAAACACCATATATTTT
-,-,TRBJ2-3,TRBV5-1,CASSLAGTSPDTQYF,TGCGCCAGCAGCTTGGCCGGGACTTCCCCAGATACGCAGTATTTT
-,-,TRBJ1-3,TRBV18,CASSPRAGASGNTIYF,TGTGCCAGCTCACCTCGGGCAGGAGCCTCTGGAAACACCATATATTTT
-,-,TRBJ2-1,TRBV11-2,CASSPGAYPNEQFF,TGTGCCAGCAGCCCAGGGGCTTATCCGAATGAGCAGTTCTTC
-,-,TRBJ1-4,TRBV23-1,CASSPPGCDEKLFF,TGCGCCAGCAGTCCCCCAGGGTGCGATGAAAAACTGTTTTTT
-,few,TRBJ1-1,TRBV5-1,CASGTFSSAEAFF,TGCGCCAGCGGAACCTTCTCAAGCGCTGAAGCTTTCTTT
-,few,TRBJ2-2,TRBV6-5,CASSYSPTSNTGELFF,TGTGCCAGCAGTTACTCCCCGACTAGTAACACCGGGGAGCTGTTTTTT
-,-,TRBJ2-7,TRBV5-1,CASRLGRTETYEQYF,TGCGCCAGCCGCTTGGGACGGACAGAAACCTACGAGCAGTACTTC
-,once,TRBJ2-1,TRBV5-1,CASSLGQLNEQFF,TGCGCCAGCAGCTTGGGGCAGCTTAATGAGCAGTTCTTC
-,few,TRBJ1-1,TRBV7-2,CASSLNGLARTEAFF,TGTGCCAGCAGCTTAAATGGGTTGGCTAGGACTGAAGCTTTCTTT
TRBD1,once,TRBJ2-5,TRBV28,CASSTNRGLGETQYF,TGTGCCAGCAGTACCAACAGGGGGTTAGGGGAGACCCAGTACTTC
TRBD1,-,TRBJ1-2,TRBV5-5,CASSRLQGSGYTF,TGTGCCAGCAGCCGGCTACAGGGGTCGGGCTACACCTTC
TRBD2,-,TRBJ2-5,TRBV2,CASSPQTSWETQYF,TGTGCCAGCAGTCCTCAGACTAGCTGGGAGACCCAGTACTTC
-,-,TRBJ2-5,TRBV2,CASRVNPGRRKETQYF,TGTGCCAGCAGAGTGAACCCGGGGCGGCGTAAAGAGACCCAGTACTTC
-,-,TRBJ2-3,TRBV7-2,CASSLEERTTQYF,TGTGCCAGCAGCTTAGAGGAACGGACGACGCAGTATTTT
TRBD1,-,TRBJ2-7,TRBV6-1,CASRVLRDSPYEQYF,TGTGCCAGCAGGGTTCTCCGGGACAGCCCTTACGAGCAGTACTTC
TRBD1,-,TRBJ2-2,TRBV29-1,CSVQGTGDRNTGELFF,TGCAGCGTCCAAGGGACAGGGGATAGAAACACCGGGGAGCTGTTTTTT
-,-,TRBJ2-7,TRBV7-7,CASSSTGTDSYEQYF,TGTGCTAGCAGCTCGACCGGGACGGACTCCTACGAGCAGTACTTC
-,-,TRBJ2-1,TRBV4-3,CASSQARPNGEQFF,TGCGCCAGCAGCCAAGCGAGGCCCAACGGTGAGCAGTTCTTC
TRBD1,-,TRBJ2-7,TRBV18,CASSSGQIRPGEQYF,TGTGCCAGCTCCTCGGGACAGATCCGTCCTGGCGAGCAGTACTTC
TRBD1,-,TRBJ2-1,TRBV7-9,CASSSRPIGGVEQFF,TGTGCCAGCAGCTCCCGTCCCATAGGGGGCGTTGAGCAGTTCTTC
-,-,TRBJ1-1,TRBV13,CASSLRSRPYTEAFF,TGTGCCAGCAGCTTAAGGAGCCGTCCTTACACTGAAGCTTTCTTT
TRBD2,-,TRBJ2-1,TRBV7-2,CASSSPAGGVKNEQFF,TGTGCCAGCAGCTCCCCGGCGGGGGGGGTAAAAAATGAGCAGTTCTTC
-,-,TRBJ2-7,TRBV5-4,CASSLAGAGITYEQYF,TGTGCCAGCAGCTTGGCCGGGGCAGGGATCACCTACGAGCAGTACTTC
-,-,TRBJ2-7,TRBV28,CASSSRRGLTYEQYF,TGTGCCAGCAGTAGTAGGAGGGGCCTAACCTACGAGCAGTACTTC
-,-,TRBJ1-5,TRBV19,CASSTPRGRRGNQPQHF,TGTGCCAGTAGTACACCGAGAGGGCGAAGGGGCAATCAGCCCCAGCATTTT
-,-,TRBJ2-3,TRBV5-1,CASSSQGGDTQYF,TGCGCCAGCAGCTCCCAGGGGGGAGATACGCAGTATTTT
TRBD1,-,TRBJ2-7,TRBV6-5,CASSYVGTGGYEQYF,TGTGCCAGCAGTTACGTTGGGACAGGGGGTTACGAGCAGTACTTC
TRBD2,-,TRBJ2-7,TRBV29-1,CSVGLAGRFSSYEQYF,TGCAGCGTTGGACTAGCGGGTCGTTTTAGCTCCTACGAGCAGTACTTC
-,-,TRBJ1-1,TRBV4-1,CASSSQGDTEAFF,TGCGCCAGCTCCTCGCAGGGCGACACTGAAGCTTTCTTT
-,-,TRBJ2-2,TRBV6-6,CASSTSGKGVPGELFF,-
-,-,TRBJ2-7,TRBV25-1,CASRGNSYEQYF,TGTGCCAGCAGGGGGAATTCCTACGAGCAGTACTTC
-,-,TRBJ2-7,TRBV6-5,CASRRKTYEQYF,TGTGCCAGCAGAAGAAAAACCTACGAGCAGTACTTC
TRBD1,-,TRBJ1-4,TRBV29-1,CSAGQGSTNEKLFF,TGCAGCGCGGGACAGGGGAGCACTAATGAAAAACTGTTTTTT
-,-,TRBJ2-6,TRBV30,CAYIGGPGANVLTF,TGTGCCTATATTGGGGGCCCTGGGGCCAACGTCCTGACTTTC
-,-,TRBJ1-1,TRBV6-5,CASSYYGSEAFF,TGTGCCAGCAGTTACTATGGATCTGAAGCTTTCTTT
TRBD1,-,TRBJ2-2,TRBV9,CASSLTGSTGELFF,TGTGCCAGCAGCCTGACAGGGAGTACCGGGGAGCTGTTTTTT
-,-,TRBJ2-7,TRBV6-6,CASSYSTMVGYEQYF,TGTGCCAGCAGTTACTCGACTATGGTGGGCTACGAGCAGTACTTC
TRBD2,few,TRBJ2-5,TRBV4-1,CASSQPLAGVEETQYF,TGCGCCAGCAGCCAACCTCTAGCGGGGGTTGAGGAGACCCAGTACTTC
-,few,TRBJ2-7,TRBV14,CASSQGARARYF,TGTGCCAGCAGCCAAGGAGCGCGTGCCAGGTACTTC